This T cell receptor beta chain was identified during a study of cytomegalovirus exposure and HLA in healthy donors. Only in-frame clones appear in the TCRdb table, and some are missing; sequencing was by immunoSEQ multiplex PCR. This table holds more than 250,000 clones, about 90% found once. The donors were part of the validation cohort of 120 subjects. That cohort was separate from the first cohort, which comprised 666 subjects. The ends lost 6 bases at V and 14 bases at J; junction bases unmatched: 17. This CDR3 comprises 16 residues. Germline lookup yields CDR1 PRHDT and CDR2 FYEKMQ (reference sequence).

What was sequenced was PBMCs. The sequence was collected from a woman aged 25 to 39 in good health and CMV-seropositive. This chain joins TRBV13 and TRBJ1-6; 9 bases line up with TRBD1. CDR3 DNA sequence: TGTGCCAGCAGTACCCGAATGGGACAGGGTGCCCAGTCCCTCCACTTT. Protein: CASSTRMGQGAQSLHF.